These 28 T cell receptor beta chains originate from one sample sequenced in a study of OX40 agonist ivuxolimab in advanced cancers. Repertoires were generated with immunoSEQ multiplex PCR, while TCRdb's copy carries only in-frame clones and drops some. The data hold some 44,000 clones, with about 86% observed a single time. The material was CD4+ or CD8+ T cells sorted from blood, obtained in a trial of the OX40 agonist ivuxolimab. Receptors were obtained from an adult with an advanced solid tumor such as melanoma, head and neck, liver or kidney cancer.

The chain is built from TRBV10-3 and TRBJ2-3; weak D call: TRBD2 (5 bases). In germline, CDR1 is ENHRY, CDR2 SYGVKD. Trimming pared 0 bases from V and 3 bases from J, leaving 7 bases between. The CDR3 spans 14 residues. CDR3 nucleotide sequence: TGTGCCATCAGTGAGTCTAGCGTTACAGATACGCAGTATTTT. It encodes CAISESSVTDTQYF.

The chain carries TRBV4-1 and TRBJ2-2; the D gene is possibly TRBD2 (6 bases). This CDR3 contains 17 residues. Trimming stripped 2 bases from V and 7 bases from J, with 20 bases between. Germline V CDR1 and CDR2: MGHRA, YSYEKL. CDR3 DNA: TGCGCCAGCAGCCAAACTCTCGCGGCGACAGCGGGCGGGGAGCTGTTTTTT. Residues: CASSQTLAATAGGELFF.

This rearrangement joins TRBV30 to TRBJ2-5, with 7 positions matching TRBD2. J lost 8 bases, V lost 2 bases, and 11 bases had no gene match. Germline V gives CDR1 GTSNPN, CDR2 SVGIG (reference sequence). This CDR3 is built from 14 residues. This chain's CDR3 is CAWSLTGGTGTQYF. CDR3 DNA sequence: TGTGCCTGGAGTCTAACCGGGGGGACTGGAACCCAGTACTTC.

This clone was detected only once. This sequence joins TRBV6-5 and TRBJ2-1; 7 bases fit TRBD2. V shed 2 bases and J 8 bases; nucleotides not matched to a gene: 6. Per germline, CDR1 MNHEY and CDR2 SVGAGI. This CDR3 region has 14 residues. Here the CDR3 reads CASSYSGLGYEQFF. CDR3 in DNA: TGTGCCAGCAGTTACAGTGGACTAGGATATGAGCAGTTCTTC.

This clone was detected once. V is TRBV2 and J is TRBJ1-2; D is unclear. This CDR3 has 15 amino acids. The V end was cut by 2 bases, the J end by 0 bases, with 10 bases between. Germline lookup yields CDR1 SNHLY and CDR2 FYNNEI. CDR3 in amino acids: CASSESRQTNYGYTF. The CDR3 DNA sequence: TGTGCCAGCAGTGAAAGTAGGCAGACTAACTATGGCTACACCTTC.

V is TRBV5-8 and J is TRBJ2-7, with D unresolved. Germline V gene lookup returns CDR1 SGHTS and CDR2 YDEGEE. This CDR3 is 13 amino acids long. With 7 bases removed from V and 6 bases from J, the gap between germline ends came to 17 bases. The chain's CDR3 is CASSKRLSSEQYF. The CDR3 nucleotides are TGTGCCAGCTCCAAAAGGTTGAGTAGCGAGCAGTACTTC.

This sequence joins TRBV11-2 and TRBJ1-4; perhaps TRBD1 as D (6 bases). There are 16 residues in the CDR3. The germline V gene has CDR1 SGHAT and CDR2 FQNNGV. With 5 bases removed from V and 8 bases from J, the gap between germline ends came to 21 bases. The CDR3, as DNA: TGTGCCAGCAGCCCTACCCCGACAGGTTTGGGGGAAAAACTGTTTTTT. Its translation is CASSPTPTGLGEKLFF. Full variable domain (missing parts from reference TRBV11-2 and TRBJ1-4): EAGVAQSPRYKIIEKRQSVAFWCNPISGHATLYWYQQILGQGPKLLIQFQNNGVVDDSQLPKDRFSAERLKGVDSTLKIQPAKLEDSAVYLCASSPTPTGLGEKLFFGSGTQLSVL.

The V and J genes are TRBV19 and TRBJ1-1; D is perhaps TRBD1 (5 bases). The CDR3 length is 16 residues. Germline CDR1 reads LNHDA; CDR2 reads SQIVND (reference sequence). The V end was cut by 5 bases, the J end by 6 bases, with 22 bases between. The CDR3 DNA reads as TGTGCCAGTAGTTCCCCCCCCCGCGGTGGGACCGCTGAAGCTTTCTTT. Protein: CASSSPPRGGTAEAFF.

In this sample, this clone turned up a few times. The gene calls are TRBV28 and TRBJ1-5; D is uncertain. The CDR3 covers 12 residues. Trimming left V 3 bases short and J 7 bases short, with 7 bases between. Germline lookup yields CDR1 MDHEN and CDR2 SYDVKM. CDR3 in amino acids: CASSFRRQPQHF. In DNA form, the CDR3 reads TGTGCCAGCAGTTTTCGAAGGCAGCCCCAGCATTTT.

J is TRBJ2-1 and V is TRBV11-2; 8 positions match TRBD2. The CDR3 totals 17 residues. CDR1 and CDR2 (germline): SGHAT, FQNNGV. V trimming: 0 bases; J trimming: 8 bases; junction bases outside the gene matches: 12. The CDR3 DNA reads TGTGCCAGCAGCTTAGATCTGGGGGGCGGGAGGCTCCATGAGCAGTTCTTC. Residues: CASSLDLGGGRLHEQFF. Using reference TRBV11-2 and TRBJ2-1 for the parts outside the CDR3, the full variable domain is EAGVAQSPRYKIIEKRQSVAFWCNPISGHATLYWYQQILGQGPKLLIQFQNNGVVDDSQLPKDRFSAERLKGVDSTLKIQPAKLEDSAVYLCASSLDLGGGRLHEQFFGPGTRLTVL.

The chain couples TRBV27 to TRBJ2-7, with a tentative D call TRBD1 (6 bases). With 6 bases removed from V and 2 bases from J, the gap between germline ends came to 20 bases. Germline CDR1 is MNHEY and CDR2 is SMNVEV (reference sequence). This CDR3 is 16 amino acids long. CDR3 nucleotides: TGTGCCAGCAGGGCATACCCGGCAGGGGAGCCCTACGAGCAGTACTTC. Its protein product is CASRAYPAGEPYEQYF.

This sequence joins TRBV30 and TRBJ2-1; 10 bases are a match to TRBD2. Germline CDR1 GTSNPN, CDR2 SVGIG (reference sequence). The CDR3 has 17 residues. V lost 2 bases to trimming and J lost 9 bases; unmatched junction nucleotides: 16. The CDR3 here is CAWSPPSSGRARSEQFF. The DNA for the CDR3 is TGTGCCTGGAGTCCCCCCTCAAGCGGGAGGGCCCGGAGTGAGCAGTTCTTC.

The chain employs TRBV29-1 and TRBJ2-1; 9 bases align to TRBD1. This CDR3 has 12 residues. J was trimmed by 9 bases and V by 7 bases; bases with no gene match: 7. CDR1 is SQVTM, CDR2 ANQGSEA, per germline. In DNA form, the CDR3 reads TGCAGCGCATGGGACAGGGCTACTGAGCAGTTCTTC. Translated: CSAWDRATEQFF.

This chain connects TRBV5-5 to TRBJ1-2; TRBD1 agrees at 7 bases. J was trimmed by 8 bases and V by 4 bases; bases with no gene match: 5. CDR1 is SGHKS and CDR2 is YYEKEE in the germline V gene (reference sequence). CDR3 length: 12 amino acids. The CDR3 DNA reads TGTGCCAGCAGCACGGGACAGCGGGGCTACACCTTC. Its protein product is CASSTGQRGYTF.

The rearrangement links TRBV9 to TRBJ2-3; D remains ambiguous. Trimming removed 0 bases at V and 7 bases at J, with 12 bases between. Germline assignment: CDR1 SGDLS and CDR2 YYNGEE. The CDR3 has 14 residues. DNA of the CDR3: TGTGCCAGCAGCGTAGAGACGGGTGGAAATACGCAGTATTTT. It is translated as CASSVETGGNTQYF.

This chain links TRBV7-3 with TRBJ2-3; maybe TRBD1 (5 bases). This CDR3 contains 13 residues. Germline CDR1 is SGHTA and CDR2 is FQGTGA. V was clipped by 5 bases and J by 3 bases, with 9 bases between them. The CDR3 DNA reads as TGTGCCAGCAGCACAAGACAGACAGATACGCAGTATTTT. This codes for CASSTRQTDTQYF.

The rearrangement uses TRBV2 and TRBJ1-5, with D uncertain. This CDR3 contains 12 residues. Germline values: CDR1 SNHLY, CDR2 FYNNEI. V was trimmed by 4 bases and J by 2 bases, leaving 3 bases between them. The chain's CDR3 is CASSGGNQPQHF. As DNA, the CDR3 is TGTGCCAGCAGTGGAGGCAATCAGCCCCAGCATTTT.

This clone was detected once. The V and J genes are TRBV9 and TRBJ2-7; D is undetermined. CDR3 length equals 12 residues. The V gene's germline CDR1 is SGDLS and CDR2 YYNGEE. V lost 7 bases and J 6 bases, leaving 14 bases between the germline ends. The CDR3 DNA follows: TGTGCCAGCTCCCTCTTGTCAGGCGAGCAGTACTTC. This codes for CASSLLSGEQYF. The entire variable domain, with the rest obtained from reference TRBV9 and TRBJ2-7, is as follows: DSGVTQTPKHLITATGQRVTLRCSPRSGDLSVYWYQQSLDQGLQFLIQYYNGEERAKGNILERFSAQQFPDLHSELNLSSLELGDSALYFCASSLLSGEQYFGPGTRLTVT.

V gene TRBV15 combines with J gene TRBJ2-7; no clear D gene. CDR3 size: 15 residues. V lost 5 bases to trimming and J lost 3 bases, with 17 bases between them. Germline CDR1 is LNHNV and CDR2 is YYDKDF (reference sequence). As DNA, the CDR3 is TGTGCCACCAGCGCCGGGCCCCCAATCCTCTACGAGCAGTACTTC. This codes for CATSAGPPILYEQYF.

The table lists this clone with a few counts. V gene TRBV5-4 combines with J gene TRBJ2-7, with D unclear. V gave up 0 bases and J gave up 4 bases, with 8 bases separating them. From germline, CDR1 is SGHNT and CDR2 YYREEE (reference sequence). The CDR3 length is 13 residues. CDR3 DNA sequence: TGTGCCAGCAGCTTGGGGTCGAAATACGAGCAGTACTTC. Amino acids: CASSLGSKYEQYF.

The chain recombines TRBV6-5 with TRBJ2-3; the match to TRBD1 covers 7 bases. Germline-derived CDR1 and CDR2 are MNHEY and SVGAGI. The CDR3 sequence is 16 residues long. With V trimmed by 2 bases and J by 6 bases, 11 bases remained unmatched. The CDR3 DNA reads as TGTGCCAGCAGTTACAAAGTCGGGACAGACGTGGATACGCAGTATTTT. Translation: CASSYKVGTDVDTQYF.

This clone is a singleton in its sample. The chain couples TRBV4-1 to TRBJ2-3; D call uncertain. The germline V and J ends were trimmed by 4 bases and 2 bases, with 10 bases remaining between them. CDR1 and CDR2 (germline): MGHRA, YSYEKL. The CDR3 has 14 amino acids. CDR3 region: CASSLRLTTDTQYF. The CDR3 nucleotides read TGCGCCAGCAGCCTGAGGCTTACCACAGATACGCAGTATTTT.

The chain joins TRBV28 to TRBJ2-7; the D is unclear. CDR3 length equals 15 residues. V shed 3 bases and J shed 0 bases, with 12 bases lying between them. CDR1 and CDR2 (germline): MDHEN, SYDVKM. CDR3 protein: CASSLVGARSYEQYF. DNA for the CDR3: TGTGCCAGCAGTTTGGTTGGCGCCCGCTCCTACGAGCAGTACTTC.

J is TRBJ2-7 and V is TRBV5-5; the match to TRBD2 covers 9 bases. CDR3 length: 16 amino acids. The J segment lost 4 bases and the V segment lost 4 bases, leaving 12 bases of the junction unmatched. The germline CDR1 and CDR2 sequences are SGHKS and YYEKEE (reference sequence). Written as DNA, the CDR3 is TGTGCCAGCAGCCCCCTTTCCGGGACTAGCTCGTACGAGCAGTACTTC. Translation gives CASSPLSGTSSYEQYF.

The J gene is TRBJ2-5, the V gene TRBV27, with a weak D call TRBD1 (6 bases). This CDR3 region has 13 residues. V gave up 8 bases and J gave up 0 bases, with 10 bases separating them. Germline V gene sequence: CDR1 MNHEY, CDR2 SMNVEV (reference sequence). This CDR3 is CASATGYQETQYF. In DNA form, the CDR3 reads TGTGCCAGCGCGACAGGTTACCAAGAGACCCAGTACTTC.

The CDR3 here is CASSQAGTLNTGELFF. CDR3 bases: TGTGCCAGCAGCCAAGCAGGGACACTGAACACCGGGGAGCTGTTTTTT. The chain links TRBV14 to TRBJ2-2; possible D gene TRBD1, 6 bases. This CDR3 has 16 amino acids. V lost 1 base and J 1 base, leaving 10 bases between the germline ends. Per germline, CDR1 SGHDN and CDR2 FVKESK.

This chain uses TRBV4-2 with TRBJ2-3; TRBD2 matches at 7 bases. The germline V gene encodes CDR1 LGHNA and CDR2 YNFKEQ. The trim removed 2 bases at V and 8 bases at J, leaving 4 bases unmatched. CDR3 length equals 13 residues. CDR3 protein: CASSQIGRSTQYF. The CDR3 coding sequence is TGTGCCAGCAGCCAAATCGGGAGGTCTACGCAGTATTTT.

This sequence joins TRBV6-6 and TRBJ1-5, with D maybe TRBD1 (6 bases). Trimming stripped 0 bases from V and 7 bases from J, with 10 bases between. This CDR3 region has 14 residues. The V gene's germline CDR1 is MNHNY and CDR2 SVGAGI (reference sequence). This chain's CDR3 is CASSYSGGGQPQHF. CDR3 DNA: TGTGCCAGCAGTTACTCGGGGGGGGGCCAGCCCCAGCATTTT.